This T cell receptor (beta chain) is from a study of T cells after yellow fever vaccination. This clonotype was detected only a few times. What it binds is unknown. TCRdb recomputed calls from the 5' RACE reads with MiXCR, one row per CDR3 protein. The repertoire includes approximately 300,000 distinct CDR3 sequences, 8.5% to 9% of them detected once, and 18% sits in the top ten. Findings and caveats of the study: Repertoires sorted by FACS could include abundant clonotypes that are contaminants from the bulk population. Reappearance after the booster was seen for most primary-vaccination clones, at 95% to 97% CD4 and about 90% CD8.

The sequence was obtained from a man younger than 30 who received the YFV17D yellow fever vaccine. Sequenced here: PBMCs, sampled on the day of the first yellow fever vaccination.

CDR3 sequence reads: CASSLASRGAMNTEAFF. The CDR3 region has the DNA TGTGCCAGCAGCTTAGCTTCCCGGGGGGCAATGAACACTGAAGCTTTCTTT. The V call is TRBV7-9, the J call TRBJ1-1; TRBD1 is a possible D gene (6 bases). V was trimmed by 0 bases and J by 0 bases, leaving 14 bases between them. Germline lookup yields CDR1 SEHNR and CDR2 FQNEAQ (reference sequence). The CDR3 has 17 residues.